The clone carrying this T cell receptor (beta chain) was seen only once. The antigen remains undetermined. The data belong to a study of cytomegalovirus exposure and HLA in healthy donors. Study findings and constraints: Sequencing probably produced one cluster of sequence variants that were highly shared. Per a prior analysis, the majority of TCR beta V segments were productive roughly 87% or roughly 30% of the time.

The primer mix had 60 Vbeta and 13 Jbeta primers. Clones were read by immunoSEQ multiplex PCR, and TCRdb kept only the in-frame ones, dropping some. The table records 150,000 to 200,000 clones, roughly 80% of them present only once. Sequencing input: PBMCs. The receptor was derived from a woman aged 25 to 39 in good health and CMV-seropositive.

Here the CDR3 DNA reads TGTGCCAGCAGCTTTCCCCAAACGGGATATGGGTCGGGCGGCTACACCTTC. It yields the protein CASSFPQTGYGSGGYTF. The chain joins TRBV7-2 to TRBJ1-2, with D unclear. CDR1 is SGHTA and CDR2 is FQGNSA in the germline V gene. Trimming took 3 bases from V and 8 from J, leaving 25 bases between them. The CDR3 loop spans 17 amino acids. Together with reference TRBV7-2 and TRBJ1-2, the CDR3 gives the full variable domain: GAGVSQSPSNKVTEKGKDVELRCDPISGHTALYWYRQSLGQGLEFLIYFQGNSAPDKSGLPSDRFSAERTGGSVSTLTIQRTQQEDSAVYLCASSFPQTGYGSGGYTFGSGTRLTVV.